This T cell receptor beta chain was captured in a study of T cells in Graves' hyperthyroidism and ophthalmopathy. The TCR beta CDR3 regions underwent amplification using RNA transcripts as the source. An initial round of RT-PCR targeting the TCR CDR3 relied on the HTBI primer set. TCRdb re-derived calls from the multiplex PCR reads in MiXCR, one entry per CDR3 protein. The sample carries under 450,000 distinct CDR3 sequences, about 15% recorded once. The TCR was taken from a woman aged 18-29 years with Graves' hyperthyroidism. Material for sequencing was blood.

This CDR3 reads CASSWTPTDSNQPQHF. The CDR3 DNA follows: TGTGCCAGTAGCTGGACACCGACCGATAGCAATCAGCCCCAGCATTTT. This rearrangement joins TRBV19 to TRBJ1-5; tentatively, D is TRBD1 (5 bases). Trimming pared 6 bases from V and 0 bases from J, leaving 15 bases between. The germline V gene encodes CDR1 LNHDA and CDR2 SQIVND (reference sequence). The CDR3 spans 16 residues.